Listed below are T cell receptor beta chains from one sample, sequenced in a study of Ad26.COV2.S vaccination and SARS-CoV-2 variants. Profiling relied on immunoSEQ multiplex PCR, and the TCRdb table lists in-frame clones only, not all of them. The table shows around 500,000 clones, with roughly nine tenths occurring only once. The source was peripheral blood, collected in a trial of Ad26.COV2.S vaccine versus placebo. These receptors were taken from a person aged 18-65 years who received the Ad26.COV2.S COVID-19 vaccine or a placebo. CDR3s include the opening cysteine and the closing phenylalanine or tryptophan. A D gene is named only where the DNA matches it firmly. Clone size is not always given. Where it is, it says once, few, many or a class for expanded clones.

cdr3_aa: CASSLMDRFPPNEKLFF; cdr3_nt: TGTGCCAGCAGTCTCATGGACCGTTTCCCCCCTAATGAAAAACTGTTTTTT; j_call: TRBJ1-4; clone_size: NA; d_call: NA; v_call: TRBV7-8
cdr3_aa: CASSSRFPYEQYF; cdr3_nt: TGTGCCAGCAGTTCCAGGTTCCCCTACGAGCAGTACTTC; j_call: TRBJ2-7; clone_size: NA; d_call: NA; v_call: TRBV6-5
cdr3_aa: CASKTIQGMNTEAFF; cdr3_nt: TGCGCCAGCAAAACTATACAGGGCATGAACACTGAAGCTTTCTTT; j_call: TRBJ1-1; clone_size: NA; d_call: NA; v_call: TRBV10-1
cdr3_aa: CSVETAMSSSSYEQYF; cdr3_nt: TGCAGCGTTGAAACGGCGATGAGCTCGAGCTCCTACGAGCAGTACTTC; j_call: TRBJ2-7; clone_size: NA; d_call: NA; v_call: TRBV29-1
cdr3_aa: CASSFATYGYTF; cdr3_nt: TGTGCCAGCAGCTTCGCCACCTATGGCTACACCTTC; j_call: TRBJ1-2; clone_size: NA; d_call: NA; v_call: TRBV7-9
cdr3_aa: CASSTPVGQGAKMFNEQFF; cdr3_nt: TGTGCCAGCAGCACCCCCGTGGGACAGGGGGCAAAAATGTTCAATGAGCAGTTCTTC; j_call: TRBJ2-1; clone_size: NA; d_call: TRBD1; v_call: TRBV9
cdr3_aa: CASSPQPRQGFHNEQFF; cdr3_nt: TGTGCCAGCAGCCCGCAGCCGAGACAGGGGTTTCACAATGAGCAGTTCTTC; j_call: TRBJ2-1; clone_size: NA; d_call: TRBD1; v_call: TRBV9
cdr3_aa: CASSPYNEQFF; cdr3_nt: TGTGCCAGCAGTCCGTACAATGAGCAGTTCTTC; j_call: TRBJ2-1; clone_size: NA; d_call: NA; v_call: TRBV6-2/TRBV6-3
cdr3_aa: CASSSPLGDYGYTF; cdr3_nt: TGTGCCAGCAGCTCTCCTTTAGGGGACTATGGCTACACCTTC; j_call: TRBJ1-2; clone_size: NA; d_call: NA; v_call: TRBV5-5
cdr3_aa: CASSMLGTRGPQHF; cdr3_nt: TGTGCCAGTAGTATGTTGGGGACCCGGGGGCCCCAGCATTTT; j_call: TRBJ1-5; clone_size: NA; d_call: NA; v_call: TRBV19
cdr3_aa: CASSQDPPKTEQFF; cdr3_nt: TGCGCCAGCAGCCAGGATCCCCCCAAAACGGAGCAGTTCTTC; j_call: TRBJ2-1; clone_size: NA; d_call: NA; v_call: TRBV4-1
cdr3_aa: CASSDVGGGTSYEQYF; cdr3_nt: TGTGCCAGCAGTGATGTTGGGGGGGGGACCTCCTACGAGCAGTACTTC; j_call: TRBJ2-7; clone_size: NA; d_call: TRBD2; v_call: TRBV6-1
cdr3_aa: CASSLVYGKETQYF; cdr3_nt: TGTGCCAGCAGCTTAGTCTACGGAAAAGAGACCCAGTACTTC; j_call: TRBJ2-5; clone_size: NA; d_call: NA; v_call: TRBV7-2
cdr3_aa: CASSTGGAPYEQYF; cdr3_nt: TGCGCCAGCAGCACCGGGGGGGCCCCCTACGAGCAGTACTTC; j_call: TRBJ2-7; clone_size: NA; d_call: TRBD2; v_call: TRBV5-1
cdr3_aa: CASSSSVRGAHEQFF; cdr3_nt: TGTGCCAGCAGCTCCTCCGTTCGGGGGGCGCATGAGCAGTTCTTC; j_call: TRBJ2-1; clone_size: once; d_call: NA; v_call: TRBV7-2
cdr3_aa: CASSHPGIYEQYF; cdr3_nt: TGTGCCAGCAGCCATCCAGGGATCTACGAGCAGTACTTC; j_call: TRBJ2-7; clone_size: few; d_call: NA; v_call: TRBV14
cdr3_aa: CASKNQGARSEKLFF; cdr3_nt: TGTGCCAGCAAAAACCAGGGGGCGCGAAGTGAAAAACTGTTTTTT; j_call: TRBJ1-4; clone_size: NA; d_call: TRBD1; v_call: TRBV19
cdr3_aa: CASSRLPTGGWTEAFF; cdr3_nt: TGTGCCAGCAGCCGTCTCCCAACAGGGGGGTGGACTGAAGCTTTCTTT; j_call: TRBJ1-1; clone_size: NA; d_call: TRBD1; v_call: TRBV27
cdr3_aa: CASSEFRQSNEQFF; cdr3_nt: TGTGCCAGCAGTGAATTTCGGCAAAGTAATGAGCAGTTCTTC; j_call: TRBJ2-1; clone_size: NA; d_call: NA; v_call: TRBV2
cdr3_aa: CAWSFGDRASTEAFF; cdr3_nt: TGTGCCTGGAGTTTCGGCGACAGGGCGAGCACTGAAGCTTTCTTT; j_call: TRBJ1-1; clone_size: NA; d_call: TRBD1; v_call: TRBV30
cdr3_aa: CASSPPRGGSSGELFF; cdr3_nt: TGTGCCAGCTCACCGCCGAGAGGGGGCTCGTCCGGGGAGCTGTTTTTT; j_call: TRBJ2-2; clone_size: NA; d_call: TRBD1; v_call: TRBV18
cdr3_aa: CATGQGAVDTGELFF; cdr3_nt: TGTGCCACCGGACAGGGGGCGGTTGACACCGGGGAGCTGTTTTTT; j_call: TRBJ2-2; clone_size: NA; d_call: TRBD1; v_call: TRBV7-9
cdr3_aa: CASRVSGRGEQYF; cdr3_nt: TGTGCCAGCAGGGTTTCGGGACGCGGCGAGCAGTACTTC; j_call: TRBJ2-7; clone_size: NA; d_call: NA; v_call: TRBV6-5
cdr3_aa: CASSKIKGYTF; cdr3_nt: TGTGCCAGCAGCAAAATCAAGGGCTACACCTTC; j_call: TRBJ1-2; clone_size: NA; d_call: NA; v_call: TRBV21-1
cdr3_aa: CSALVRGNTEAFF; cdr3_nt: TGCAGCGCCTTAGTCAGGGGAAACACTGAAGCTTTCTTT; j_call: TRBJ1-1; clone_size: NA; d_call: NA; v_call: TRBV29-1
cdr3_aa: CASSQQGARSERPFF; cdr3_nt: TGCGCCAGCAGCCAACAGGGGGCGCGATCAGAAAGGCCTTTCTTT; j_call: TRBJ1-1; clone_size: NA; d_call: TRBD1; v_call: TRBV10-1
cdr3_aa: CASSDPGQGIPYEQYF; cdr3_nt: TGTGCCAGCAGCGACCCTGGACAGGGGATTCCTTACGAGCAGTACTTC; j_call: TRBJ2-7; clone_size: NA; d_call: TRBD1; v_call: TRBV6-6
cdr3_aa: CASSHRSASRGQYF; cdr3_nt: TGTGCCAGCAGCCACCGATCGGCCTCCAGGGGGCAGTACTTC; j_call: TRBJ2-7; clone_size: NA; d_call: NA; v_call: TRBV3-1/TRBV3-2
cdr3_aa: CASSQKRGQTYNEQFF; cdr3_nt: TGTGCCAGCAGCCAAAAGCGGGGCCAAACCTACAATGAGCAGTTCTTC; j_call: TRBJ2-1; clone_size: NA; d_call: TRBD2; v_call: TRBV14
cdr3_aa: CASSPRAGTYEQYF; cdr3_nt: TGTGCCAGCAGCCCGCGGGCCGGAACCTACGAGCAGTACTTC; j_call: TRBJ2-7; clone_size: once; d_call: NA; v_call: TRBV9
cdr3_aa: CAWDRNYEQYF; cdr3_nt: TGTGCCTGGGACAGAAACTACGAGCAGTACTTC; j_call: TRBJ2-7; clone_size: NA; d_call: NA; v_call: TRBV30
cdr3_aa: CASSRNRGAGYTF; cdr3_nt: TGTGCCAGCAGTCGAAACAGGGGAGCTGGCTACACCTTC; j_call: TRBJ1-2; clone_size: NA; d_call: TRBD1; v_call: TRBV6-2/TRBV6-3
cdr3_aa: CASSLETDSDNEQFF; cdr3_nt: TGTGCCAGCAGCCTAGAAACGGACAGCGACAATGAGCAGTTCTTC; j_call: TRBJ2-1; clone_size: NA; d_call: NA; v_call: TRBV3-1/TRBV3-2
cdr3_aa: CASSFATYYGYTF; cdr3_nt: TGTGCCAGCAGTTTCGCCACCTACTATGGCTACACCTTC; j_call: TRBJ1-2; clone_size: few; d_call: NA; v_call: TRBV28
cdr3_aa: CASSLGDRENSPLHF; cdr3_nt: TGTGCCAGCAGCTTAGGGGACAGGGAAAATTCACCCCTCCACTTT; j_call: TRBJ1-6; clone_size: NA; d_call: TRBD1; v_call: TRBV7-9
cdr3_aa: CASSLGGTNTEAFF; cdr3_nt: TGTGCCAGCAGCTTAGGGGGAACGAACACTGAAGCTTTCTTT; j_call: TRBJ1-1; clone_size: few; d_call: NA; v_call: TRBV11-3
cdr3_aa: CATSGTGRSGNTIYF; cdr3_nt: TGTGCCACCAGTGGAACAGGGCGCTCTGGAAACACCATATATTTT; j_call: TRBJ1-3; clone_size: NA; d_call: NA; v_call: TRBV24-1
cdr3_aa: CASSASGNDVQYF; cdr3_nt: TGTGCCAGCAGCGCTAGCGGGAACGATGTGCAGTACTTC; j_call: TRBJ2-7; clone_size: NA; d_call: TRBD2; v_call: TRBV7-3
cdr3_aa: CASSLAGGSRTQYF; cdr3_nt: TGCGCCAGCAGCTTGGCAGGGGGCAGCCGGACCCAGTACTTC; j_call: TRBJ2-5; clone_size: NA; d_call: TRBD1; v_call: TRBV5-1
cdr3_aa: CASRDTTNEKLFF; cdr3_nt: TGTGCCAGTAGGGACACAACTAATGAAAAACTGTTTTTT; j_call: TRBJ1-4; clone_size: NA; d_call: NA; v_call: TRBV19
cdr3_aa: CASSPSDRVYNEQFF; cdr3_nt: TGTGCCAGCAGTCCATCCGACAGAGTCTACAATGAGCAGTTCTTC; j_call: TRBJ2-1; clone_size: NA; d_call: NA; v_call: TRBV27
cdr3_aa: CASSGRDRDLLGVCQPQHF; cdr3_nt: TGTGCCAGCAGTGGACGGGACAGGGACCTACTAGGGGTATGTCAGCCCCAGCATTTT; j_call: TRBJ1-5; clone_size: once; d_call: TRBD1; v_call: TRBV28